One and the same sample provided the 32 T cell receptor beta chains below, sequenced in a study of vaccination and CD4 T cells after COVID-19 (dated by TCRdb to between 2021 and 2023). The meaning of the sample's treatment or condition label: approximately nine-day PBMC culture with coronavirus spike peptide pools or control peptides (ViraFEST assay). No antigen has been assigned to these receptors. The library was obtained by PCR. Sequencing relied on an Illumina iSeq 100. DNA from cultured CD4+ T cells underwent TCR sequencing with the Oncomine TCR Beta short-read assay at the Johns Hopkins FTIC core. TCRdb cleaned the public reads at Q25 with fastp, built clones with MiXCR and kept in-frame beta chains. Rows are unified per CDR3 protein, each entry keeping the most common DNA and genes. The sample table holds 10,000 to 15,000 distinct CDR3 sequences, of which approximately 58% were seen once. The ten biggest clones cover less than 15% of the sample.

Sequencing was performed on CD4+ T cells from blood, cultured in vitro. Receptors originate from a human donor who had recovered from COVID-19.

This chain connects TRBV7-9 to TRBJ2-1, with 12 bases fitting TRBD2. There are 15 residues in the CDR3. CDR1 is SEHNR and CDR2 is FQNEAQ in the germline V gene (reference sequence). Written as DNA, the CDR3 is TGTGCGTCAGGGACAACTAGCGGGAGGCACAATGAGCAGTTCTTC. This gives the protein CASGTTSGRHNEQFF.

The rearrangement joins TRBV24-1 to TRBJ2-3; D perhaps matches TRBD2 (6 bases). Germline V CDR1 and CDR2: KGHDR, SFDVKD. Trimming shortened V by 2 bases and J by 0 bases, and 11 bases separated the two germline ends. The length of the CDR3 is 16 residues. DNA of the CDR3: TGTGCCACCAGTGATTGGGCGGGGACTAGCACAGATACGCAGTATTTT. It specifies CATSDWAGTSTDTQYF.

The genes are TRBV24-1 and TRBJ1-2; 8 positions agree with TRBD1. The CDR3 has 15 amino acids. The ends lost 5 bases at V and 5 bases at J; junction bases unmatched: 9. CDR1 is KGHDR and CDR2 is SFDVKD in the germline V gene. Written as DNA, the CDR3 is TGTGCCACCAGTGCTCCCGGACAGGGACCATATGGCTACACCTTC. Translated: CATSAPGQGPYGYTF.

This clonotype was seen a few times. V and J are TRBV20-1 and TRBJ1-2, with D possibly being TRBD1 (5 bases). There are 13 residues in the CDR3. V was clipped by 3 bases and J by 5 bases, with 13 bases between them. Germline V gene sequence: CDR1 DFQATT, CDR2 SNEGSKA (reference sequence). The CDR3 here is CSASQGVWYGYTF. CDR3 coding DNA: TGCAGTGCTAGCCAGGGAGTGTGGTATGGCTACACCTTC.

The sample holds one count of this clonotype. Here the CDR3 reads CASRPGLAVPGELFF. As DNA, the CDR3 is TGCGCCAGCAGACCGGGACTAGCGGTACCCGGGGAGCTGTTTTTT. The chain recombines TRBV5-1 with TRBJ2-2, with TRBD2 matching over 11 bases. CDR1 SGHRS and CDR2 YFSETQ come from the germline V gene. J gave up 6 bases and V 5 bases, and 6 bases lay outside the gene matches. The CDR3 spans 15 residues.

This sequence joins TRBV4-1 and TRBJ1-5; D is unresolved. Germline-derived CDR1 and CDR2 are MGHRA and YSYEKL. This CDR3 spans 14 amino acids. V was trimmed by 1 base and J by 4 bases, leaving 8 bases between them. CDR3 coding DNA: TGCGCCAGCAGCCAAGTTCGCCTAAATCAGCCCCAGCATTTT. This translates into CASSQVRLNQPQHF.

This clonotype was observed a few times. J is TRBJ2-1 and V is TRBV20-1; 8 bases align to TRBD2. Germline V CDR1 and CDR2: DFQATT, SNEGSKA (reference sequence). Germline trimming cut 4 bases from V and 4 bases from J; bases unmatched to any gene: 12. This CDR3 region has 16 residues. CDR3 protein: CSATGWFGGRYNEQFF. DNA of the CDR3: TGCAGTGCTACGGGCTGGTTCGGCGGGAGGTACAATGAGCAGTTCTTC.

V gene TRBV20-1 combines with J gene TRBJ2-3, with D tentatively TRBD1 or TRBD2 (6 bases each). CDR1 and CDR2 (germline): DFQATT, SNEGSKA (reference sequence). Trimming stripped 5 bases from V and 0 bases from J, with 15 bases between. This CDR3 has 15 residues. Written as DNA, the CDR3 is TGCAGTGCTTCCTTTCGGGGGCAGAGCACAGATACGCAGTATTTT. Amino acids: CSASFRGQSTDTQYF.

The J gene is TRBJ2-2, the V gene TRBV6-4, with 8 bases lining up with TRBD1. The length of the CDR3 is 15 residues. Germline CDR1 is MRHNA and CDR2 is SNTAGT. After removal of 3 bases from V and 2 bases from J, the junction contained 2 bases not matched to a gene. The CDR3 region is CASSEGQGNTGELFF. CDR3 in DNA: TGTGCCAGCAGTGAAGGACAGGGAAACACCGGGGAGCTGTTTTTT.

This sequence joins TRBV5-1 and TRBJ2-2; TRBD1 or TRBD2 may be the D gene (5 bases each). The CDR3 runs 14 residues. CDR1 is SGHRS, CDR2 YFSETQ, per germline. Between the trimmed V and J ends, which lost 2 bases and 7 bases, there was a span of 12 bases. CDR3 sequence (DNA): TGCGCCAGCAGCTTTTCGGGGCCTAGCGGGGAGCTGTTTTTT. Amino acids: CASSFSGPSGELFF. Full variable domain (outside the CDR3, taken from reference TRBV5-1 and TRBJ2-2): KAGVTQTPRYLIKTRGQQVTLSCSPISGHRSVSWYQQTPGQGLQFLFEYFSETQRNKGNFPGRFSGRQFSNSRSEMNVSTLELGDSALYLCASSFSGPSGELFFGEGSRLTVL.

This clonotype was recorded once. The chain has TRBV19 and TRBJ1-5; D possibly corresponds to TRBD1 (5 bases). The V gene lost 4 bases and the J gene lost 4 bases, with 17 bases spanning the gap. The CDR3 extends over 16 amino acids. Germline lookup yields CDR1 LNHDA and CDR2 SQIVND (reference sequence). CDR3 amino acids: CASSTYRGAANQPQHF. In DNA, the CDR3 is TGTGCCAGTAGTACCTATAGAGGGGCGGCGAATCAGCCCCAGCATTTT.

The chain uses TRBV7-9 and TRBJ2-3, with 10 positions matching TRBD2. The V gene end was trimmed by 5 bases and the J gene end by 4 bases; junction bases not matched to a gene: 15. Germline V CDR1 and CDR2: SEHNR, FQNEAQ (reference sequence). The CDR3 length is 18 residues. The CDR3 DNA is TGTGCCAGCAGCCCCTGGGCTAGCGGGAGTAATGAGGCAGATACGCAGTATTTT. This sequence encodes CASSPWASGSNEADTQYF.

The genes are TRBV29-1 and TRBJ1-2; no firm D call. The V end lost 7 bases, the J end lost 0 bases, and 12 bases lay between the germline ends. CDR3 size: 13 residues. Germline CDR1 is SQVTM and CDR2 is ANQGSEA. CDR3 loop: CSATEKSNYGYTF. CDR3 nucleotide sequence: TGCAGCGCCACAGAAAAATCTAACTATGGCTACACCTTC.

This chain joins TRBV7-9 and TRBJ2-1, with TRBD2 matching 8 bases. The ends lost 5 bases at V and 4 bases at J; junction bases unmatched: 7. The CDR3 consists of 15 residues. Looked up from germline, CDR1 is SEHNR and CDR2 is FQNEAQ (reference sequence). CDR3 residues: CASSGRLANYNEQFF. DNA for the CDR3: TGTGCCAGCAGCGGAAGACTAGCGAATTACAATGAGCAGTTCTTC. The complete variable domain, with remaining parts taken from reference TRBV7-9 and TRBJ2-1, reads DTGVSQNPRHKITKRGQNVTFRCDPISEHNRLYWYRQTLGQGPEFLTYFQNEAQLEKSRLLSDRFSAERPKGSFSTLEIQRTEQGDSAMYLCASSGRLANYNEQFFGPGTRLTVL.

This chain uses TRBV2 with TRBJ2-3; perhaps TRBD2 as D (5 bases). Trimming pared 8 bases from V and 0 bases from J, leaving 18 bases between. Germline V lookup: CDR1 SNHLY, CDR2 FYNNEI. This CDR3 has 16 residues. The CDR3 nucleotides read TGTGCCAGCCTGGAACGGGGTGGGCTTAGCACAGATACGCAGTATTTT. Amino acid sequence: CASLERGGLSTDTQYF.

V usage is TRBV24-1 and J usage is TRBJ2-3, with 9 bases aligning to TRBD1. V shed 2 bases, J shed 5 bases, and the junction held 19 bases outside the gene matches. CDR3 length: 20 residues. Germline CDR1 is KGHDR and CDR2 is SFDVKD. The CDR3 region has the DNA TGTGCCACCAGTGATTCAAAGATTCTCCTACAGGGGGCGATCAAAGATACGCAGTATTTT. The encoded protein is CATSDSKILLQGAIKDTQYF.

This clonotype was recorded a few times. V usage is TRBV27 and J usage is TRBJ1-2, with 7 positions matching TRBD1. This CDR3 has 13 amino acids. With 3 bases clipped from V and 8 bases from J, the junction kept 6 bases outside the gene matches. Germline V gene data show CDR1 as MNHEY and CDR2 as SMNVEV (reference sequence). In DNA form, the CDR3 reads TGTGCCAGCAGTTTCTCAGGGGGTGGAGGCTACACCTTC. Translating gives CASSFSGGGGYTF.

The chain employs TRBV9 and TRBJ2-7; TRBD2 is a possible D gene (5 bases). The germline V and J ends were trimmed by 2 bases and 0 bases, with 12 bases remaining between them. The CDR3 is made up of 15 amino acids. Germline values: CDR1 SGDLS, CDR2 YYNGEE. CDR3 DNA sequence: TGTGCCAGCAGCGTTAGCGTCGACCACTCCTACGAGCAGTACTTC. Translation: CASSVSVDHSYEQYF.

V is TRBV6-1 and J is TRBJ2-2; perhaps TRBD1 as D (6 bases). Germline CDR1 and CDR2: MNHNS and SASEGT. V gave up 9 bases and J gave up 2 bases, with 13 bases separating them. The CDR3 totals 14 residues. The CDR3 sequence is CASHRDINTGELFF. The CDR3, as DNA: TGTGCCAGTCACCGGGACATAAACACCGGGGAGCTGTTTTTT.

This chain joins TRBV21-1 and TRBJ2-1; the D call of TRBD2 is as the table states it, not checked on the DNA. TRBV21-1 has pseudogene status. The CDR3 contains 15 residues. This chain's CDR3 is CASSFRLAPYNEQFF. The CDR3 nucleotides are TGTGCCAGCAGCTTCCGACTAGCGCCCTACAATGAGCAGTTCTTC.

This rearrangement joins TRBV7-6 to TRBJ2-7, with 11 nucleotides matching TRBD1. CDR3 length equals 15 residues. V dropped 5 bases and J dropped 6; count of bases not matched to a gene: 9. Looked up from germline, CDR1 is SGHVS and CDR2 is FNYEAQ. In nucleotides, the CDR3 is TGTGCCAGCAGCCCAGTGGGACAGGGGGGTCTCGAGCAGTACTTC. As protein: CASSPVGQGGLEQYF. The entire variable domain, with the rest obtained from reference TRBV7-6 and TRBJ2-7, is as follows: GAGVSQSPRYKVTKRGQDVALRCDPISGHVSLYWYRQALGQGPEFLTYFNYEAQQDKSGLPNDRFSAERPEGSISTLTIQRTEQRDSAMYRCASSPVGQGGLEQYFGPGTRLTVT.

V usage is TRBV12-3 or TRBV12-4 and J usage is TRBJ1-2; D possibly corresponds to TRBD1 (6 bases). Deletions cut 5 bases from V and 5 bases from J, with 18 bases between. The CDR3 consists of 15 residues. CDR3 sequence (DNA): TGTGCCAGCAGTCCCCGGAGGACAGAATCTTATGGCTACACCTTC. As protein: CASSPRRTESYGYTF.

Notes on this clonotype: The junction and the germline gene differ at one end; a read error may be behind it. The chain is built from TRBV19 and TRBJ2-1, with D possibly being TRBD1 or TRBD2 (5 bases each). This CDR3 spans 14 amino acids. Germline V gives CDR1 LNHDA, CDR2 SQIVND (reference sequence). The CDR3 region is CASSKGRGYSEQFF. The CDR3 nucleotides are TGTGCCAGTAGTAAGGGACGGGGATACAGTGAGCAGTTCTTC.

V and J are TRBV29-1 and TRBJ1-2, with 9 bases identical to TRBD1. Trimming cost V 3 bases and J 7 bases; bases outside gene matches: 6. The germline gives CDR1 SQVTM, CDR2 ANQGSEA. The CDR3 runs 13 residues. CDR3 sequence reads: CSVDRDRASGYTF. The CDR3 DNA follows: TGCAGCGTTGATCGGGACAGGGCGAGTGGCTACACCTTC.

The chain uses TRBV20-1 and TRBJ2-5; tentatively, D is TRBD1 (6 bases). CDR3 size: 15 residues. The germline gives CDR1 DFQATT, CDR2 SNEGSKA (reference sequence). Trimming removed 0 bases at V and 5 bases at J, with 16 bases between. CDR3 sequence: CSAREGHRVRETQYF. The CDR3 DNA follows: TGCAGTGCTAGAGAGGGACACCGGGTTAGGGAGACCCAGTACTTC.

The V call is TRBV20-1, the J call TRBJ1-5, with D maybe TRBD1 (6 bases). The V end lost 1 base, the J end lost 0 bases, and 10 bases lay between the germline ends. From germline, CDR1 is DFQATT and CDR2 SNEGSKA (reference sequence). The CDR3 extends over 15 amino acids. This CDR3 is CSARVTGHSNQPQHF. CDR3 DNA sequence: TGCAGTGCTAGAGTGACGGGACATAGCAATCAGCCCCAGCATTTT.

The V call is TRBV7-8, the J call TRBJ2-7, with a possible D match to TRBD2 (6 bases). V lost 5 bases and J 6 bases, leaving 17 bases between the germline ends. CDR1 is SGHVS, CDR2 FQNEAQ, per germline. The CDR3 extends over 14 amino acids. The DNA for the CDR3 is TGTGCCAGCAGCCGCGATTCGACTAGTTCCGAGCAGTACTTC. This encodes CASSRDSTSSEQYF.

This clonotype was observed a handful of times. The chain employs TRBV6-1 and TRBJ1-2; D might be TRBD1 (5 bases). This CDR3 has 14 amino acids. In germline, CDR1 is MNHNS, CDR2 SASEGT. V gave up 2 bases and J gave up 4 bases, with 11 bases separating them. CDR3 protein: CASSEIGGGYGYTF. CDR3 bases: TGTGCCAGCAGTGAAATCGGCGGGGGCTATGGCTACACCTTC.

CDR3 in amino acids: CASSTPGSLRRAGELFF. In DNA, the CDR3 is TGTGCCAGCAGCACTCCCGGGAGTCTGAGGAGGGCCGGGGAGCTGTTTTTT. The chain is built from TRBV28 and TRBJ2-2; TRBD2 might be the D (6 bases). Germline CDR1 and CDR2: MDHEN and SYDVKM. The CDR3 contains 17 residues. V was cut by 6 bases and J by 6 bases, with 23 bases left in between.

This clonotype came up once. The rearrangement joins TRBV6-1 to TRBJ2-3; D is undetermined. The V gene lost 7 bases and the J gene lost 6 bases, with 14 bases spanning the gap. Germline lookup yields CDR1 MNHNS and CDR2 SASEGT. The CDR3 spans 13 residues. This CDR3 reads CASTRFPWDTQYF. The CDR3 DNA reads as TGTGCCAGCACCCGCTTCCCATGGGATACGCAGTATTTT.

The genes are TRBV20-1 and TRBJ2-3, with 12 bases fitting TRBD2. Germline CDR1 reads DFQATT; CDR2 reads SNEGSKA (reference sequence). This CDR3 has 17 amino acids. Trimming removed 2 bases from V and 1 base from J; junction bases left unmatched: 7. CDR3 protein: CSARPIGTSGRTDTQYF. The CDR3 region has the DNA TGCAGTGCTAGACCTATCGGGACTAGCGGGCGCACAGATACGCAGTATTTT.

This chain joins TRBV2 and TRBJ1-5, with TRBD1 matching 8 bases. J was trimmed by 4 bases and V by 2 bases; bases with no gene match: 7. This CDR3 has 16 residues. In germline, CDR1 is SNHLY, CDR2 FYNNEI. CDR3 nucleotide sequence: TGTGCCAGCAGTGAAAGGACAGGGCCGGGGAATCAGCCCCAGCATTTT. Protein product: CASSERTGPGNQPQHF. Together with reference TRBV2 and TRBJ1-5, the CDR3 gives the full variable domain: EPEVTQTPSHQVTQMGQEVILRCVPISNHLYFYWYRQILGQKVEFLVSFYNNEISEKSEIFDDQFSVERPDGSNFTLKIRSTKLEDSAMYFCASSERTGPGNQPQHFGDGTRLSIL.